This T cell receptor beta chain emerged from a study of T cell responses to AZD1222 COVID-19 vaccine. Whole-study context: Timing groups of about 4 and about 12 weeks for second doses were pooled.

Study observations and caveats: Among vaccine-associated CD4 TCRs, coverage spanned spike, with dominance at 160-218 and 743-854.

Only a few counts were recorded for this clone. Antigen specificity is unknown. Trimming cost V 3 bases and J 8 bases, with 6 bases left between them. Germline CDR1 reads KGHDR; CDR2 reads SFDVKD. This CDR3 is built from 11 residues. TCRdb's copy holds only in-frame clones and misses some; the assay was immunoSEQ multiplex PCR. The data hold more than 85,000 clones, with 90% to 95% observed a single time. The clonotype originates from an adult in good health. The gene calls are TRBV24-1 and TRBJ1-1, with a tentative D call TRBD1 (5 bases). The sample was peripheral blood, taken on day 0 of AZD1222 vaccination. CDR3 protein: CATSDGDEAFF. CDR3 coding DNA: TGTGCCACCAGTGATGGGGACGAAGCTTTCTTT.